This is a list of T cell receptor beta chains from one sample in a study of T cells in Graves' hyperthyroidism and ophthalmopathy. Each CDR3 protein is one row after TCRdb ran MiXCR on the multiplex PCR reads. The table lists 690,000 or so distinct CDR3 sequences, around 20% of them singletons. Sequenced input: blood. These receptors all stem from a woman in her 50s with Graves' hyperthyroidism that later progressed to Graves' ophthalmopathy. Each CDR3 is given with its conserved first and last residue. The D gene is left open where the match is weak. Clone size is not always given. Where it is, it says once, few, many or a class for expanded clones.

clone_size d_call j_call v_call cdr3_nt cdr3_aa
. . TRBJ1-5 TRBV19 TGTGCCAGTAGTGCATTCCGAGATAGCAATCAGCCCCAGCATTTT CASSAFRDSNQPQHF
. TRBD2 TRBJ2-3 TRBV14 TGTGCCAGCAGCCAACTAGCGGGGGGGCCTTCCACAGATACGCAGTATTTT CASSQLAGGPSTDTQYF
few . TRBJ2-5 TRBV19 TGTGCCAGTACCAACGCCCCAGGGAGAGAGACCCAGTACTTC CASTNAPGRETQYF
many . TRBJ1-2 TRBV3-1 TGTGCCAGCAGCCAAGATCAGACGGCGCGGGGCTACACCTTC CASSQDQTARGYTF
many TRBD1 TRBJ1-2 TRBV3-1 TGTGCCAGCAGCCTATGGGACAGGGTTGCGTATGGCTACACCTTC CASSLWDRVAYGYTF
few . TRBJ2-3 TRBV6-1 TGTGCCAGCACGGAGGGGATTGGCACAGATACGCAGTATTTT CASTEGIGTDTQYF
many . TRBJ1-1 TRBV12-3/TRBV12-4 TGTGCCAGCAGTCAGGAGATTGAAGCTTTCTTT CASSQEIEAFF
few TRBD2 TRBJ2-5 TRBV10-3 TGTGCCATCAGTGATCGGTCTAGCGGGGTAAAAGAGACCCAGTACTTC CAISDRSSGVKETQYF
. TRBD1 TRBJ1-6 TRBV19 TGTGCCAGTAGTCCGCGAATAAGGGGACAGGGGCATCCCAATTCACCCCTCCACTTT CASSPRIRGQGHPNSPLHF
few . TRBJ1-1 TRBV20-1 TGCAGTGCCTGGACAGCCGAGACTGAAGCTTTCTTT CSAWTAETEAFF
. . TRBJ2-2 TRBV19 TGTGCCAGTAGGACCACCGGGACCCCCCCATATACCGGGGAGCTGTTTTTT CASRTTGTPPYTGELFF
. TRBD1 TRBJ1-1 TRBV10-3 TGTGCCGCCGGGACAGGGGGGAACACTGAAGCTTTCTTT CAAGTGGNTEAFF
. . TRBJ1-1 TRBV6-2/TRBV6-3 TGTGCCAGCAGTTACTCGCCAGGCACTGAAGCTTTCTTT CASSYSPGTEAFF
. . TRBJ2-2 TRBV28 TGTGCCAGCAATCTCCTCCCCGGGGAGCTGTTTTTT CASNLLPGELFF
few . TRBJ2-6 TRBV10-3 TGTGCCATCAGTGCGGACAGCTCTGGGGCCAACGTCCTGACTTTC CAISADSSGANVLTF
. . TRBJ1-6 TRBV15 TGTGCCACCAGCAATGGAGGGGTCCTAATTGGGGATTCACCCCTCCACTTT CATSNGGVLIGDSPLHF
. . TRBJ2-3 TRBV15 TGTGCCACCAGCAGAGTCCCGGGGGCGGTGACAGATACGCAGTATTTT CATSRVPGAVTDTQYF
many TRBD1 TRBJ2-7 TRBV18 TGTGCCAGCTCACCCCGGGACAGGGACCTCTACGAGCAGTACTTC CASSPRDRDLYEQYF
many TRBD2 TRBJ2-1 TRBV3-1 TGTGCCAGCAGCCACTCTACCACAACTAGCGGGGGGCCCCCCTTCGATGAGCAGTTCTTC CASSHSTTTSGGPPFDEQFF
. . TRBJ2-2 TRBV6-1 TGTGCCAGCAGCACCCGACGGATCAGGGCCGGGGAGCTGTTTTTT CASSTRRIRAGELFF
few . TRBJ2-5 TRBV12-3/TRBV12-4 TGTGCCAGCAGCCTACCTTCCCGAGGGTCACAAGAGACCCAGTACTTC CASSLPSRGSQETQYF
many TRBD2 TRBJ2-3 TRBV12-3/TRBV12-4 TGTGCCAGCTTACCCCCTAGCGGGGGGGCCATAGCAGATACGCAGTATTTT CASLPPSGGAIADTQYF
many . TRBJ2-1 TRBV3-1 TGTGCCAGCAGCCATCTCACCCCCCTAGCGTTCTCCTACAATGAGCAGTTCTTC CASSHLTPLAFSYNEQFF
many . TRBJ2-5 TRBV11-2 TGTGCCAGCAGCTTAGATCCTTTCGCGGAGACCCAGTACTTC CASSLDPFAETQYF
. . TRBJ2-5 TRBV5-1 TGCGCCACCAGAGACACCGGCCAAGAGACCCAGTACTTC CATRDTGQETQYF
few TRBD1 TRBJ1-5 TRBV12-3/TRBV12-4 TGTGCCAGCCGTCCGGGACAGGTCCAGCCCCAGCATTTT CASRPGQVQPQHF
. . TRBJ2-7 TRBV7-2 TGTGCCAGCAGCCGCGGGGTATGGGCGACGACCTACGAGCAGTACTTC CASSRGVWATTYEQYF
few . TRBJ2-3 TRBV9 TGTGCCAGCAGCGAGGGGGGGGCCGAGGGAGATACGCAGTATTTT CASSEGGAEGDTQYF
. . TRBJ2-2 TRBV19 TGTGCCAGTAACGGCCCACATCGGGAGCTGTTTTTT CASNGPHRELFF
many . TRBJ1-1 TRBV5-1 TGCGCCAGCAGCTCGGAGGGGGGCGACACTGAAGCTTTCTTT CASSSEGGDTEAFF
. . TRBJ1-3 TRBV20-1 TGCAGTGCTAGTGTGGAGAGCTCTGGAAACACCATATATTTT CSASVESSGNTIYF
few TRBD1 TRBJ2-7 TRBV6-6 TGTGCCAGCAGTTACTCAAGTTCTGACAGGGGAATGTCTCACGAGCAGTACTTC CASSYSSSDRGMSHEQYF
once TRBD1 TRBJ1-2 TRBV5-1 TGCGCCAGCAGCCCCGCGACAGGGGGGGTATTAACAGATGGCTACACCTTC CASSPATGGVLTDGYTF
many . TRBJ1-5 TRBV20-1 TGCAGTGCTAGAGGCGAGGGTCAGCCCCAGCATTTT CSARGEGQPQHF
many . TRBJ2-5 TRBV7-3 TGTGCCAGCAGCTCATCACCTAGGGGGGAGACCCAGTACTTC CASSSSPRGETQYF
few . TRBJ2-2 TRBV9 TGTGCCAGCAGCGTAGGTCGACTCATTGGCGCCGGGGAGCTGTTTTTT CASSVGRLIGAGELFF
. . TRBJ1-2 TRBV14 TGTGCCAGCAGCCCAGGGGACTTTAATTTCGGCTATGGCTACACCTTC CASSPGDFNFGYGYTF
few . TRBJ1-1 TRBV5-1 TGCGCCAGCAGCTTGGCCGGCCCTCCAAACACTGAAGCTTTCTTT CASSLAGPPNTEAFF
. TRBD1 TRBJ1-5 TRBV12-3/TRBV12-4 TGTGCCAGCCAGGGGGACTCGAATCAGCCCCAGCATTTT CASQGDSNQPQHF
. . TRBJ2-2 TRBV24-1 TGTGCCACCAGTGACGGAGCGAACACCGGGGAGCTGTTTTTT CATSDGANTGELFF
. TRBD1 TRBJ2-1 TRBV9 TGTGCCAGCAGCGTAGAAGGACAGGCATACAATGAGCAGTTCTTC CASSVEGQAYNEQFF
many TRBD1 TRBJ1-5 TRBV20-1 TGCAGTGCTAGAAGGACAGGGGGGAATCAGCCCCAGCATTTT CSARRTGGNQPQHF
once . TRBJ2-3 TRBV20-1 TGCAGTGCAGAACCAGCAGATACGCAGTATTTT CSAEPADTQYF
. . TRBJ2-7 TRBV28 TGTGCCAGCAGTACTGCGGGGCAGGGTCAAGCCTACGAGCAGTACTTC CASSTAGQGQAYEQYF